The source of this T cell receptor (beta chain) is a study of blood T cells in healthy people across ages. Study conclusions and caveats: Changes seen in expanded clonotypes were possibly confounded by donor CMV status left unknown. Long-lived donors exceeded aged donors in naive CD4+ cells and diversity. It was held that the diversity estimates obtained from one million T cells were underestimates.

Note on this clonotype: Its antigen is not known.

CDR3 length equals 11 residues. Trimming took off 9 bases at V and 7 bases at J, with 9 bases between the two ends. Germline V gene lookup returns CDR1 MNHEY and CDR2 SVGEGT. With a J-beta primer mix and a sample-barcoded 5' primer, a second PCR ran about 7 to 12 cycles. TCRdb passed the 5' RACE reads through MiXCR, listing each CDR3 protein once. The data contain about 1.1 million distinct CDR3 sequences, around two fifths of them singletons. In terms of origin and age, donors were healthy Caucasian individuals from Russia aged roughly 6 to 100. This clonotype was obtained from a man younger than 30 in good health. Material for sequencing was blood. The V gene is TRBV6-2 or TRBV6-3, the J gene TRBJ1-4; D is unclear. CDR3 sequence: CASWLLEKLFF. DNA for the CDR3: TGTGCCAGTTGGCTACTTGAAAAACTGTTTTTT.